Listed here are 24 T cell receptor beta chains from one sample, sequenced in a study of T-cell reconstitution after alpha-beta-depleted transplantation in children. Preparing the TCRbeta library involved the use of unique molecular identifiers. Each CDR3 protein gets one entry after TCRdb re-called the PCR reads with MiXCR. The sample yields approximately 93,000 distinct CDR3 sequences, approximately 9.2% seen once. The source material was PBMCs from the stem cell graft donor, sampled from the stem cell graft. These TCRs come from a human donor who donated a stem cell graft to a child with congenital amegakaryocytic thrombocytopenia.

In this sample, this clonotype turned up many times. The CDR3 here is CASSLLLAVGTDTQYF. Written as DNA, the CDR3 is TGTGCCAGCAGCTTGTTACTAGCGGTTGGAACAGATACGCAGTATTTT. The chain is built from TRBV5-6 and TRBJ2-3; TRBD2 aligns across 8 bases. The CDR3 has 16 amino acids. Trimming took 1 base from V and 3 from J; bases not matched to a gene: 7. The V gene's germline CDR1 is SGHDT and CDR2 YYEEEE.

This clonotype has at least ten counts. The chain couples TRBV5-1 to TRBJ2-5, with 8 bases identical to TRBD1. CDR1 is SGHRS and CDR2 is YFSETQ in the germline V gene. The V gene end was trimmed by 2 bases and the J gene end by 3 bases; junction bases not matched to a gene: 9. This CDR3 is 16 amino acids long. The CDR3 loop is CASSLIGTDREETQYF. The CDR3 bases are TGCGCCAGCAGCTTAATAGGAACGGACAGGGAAGAGACCCAGTACTTC.

In this sample, this clonotype turned up many times. The chain joins TRBV7-2 to TRBJ2-5; D is unclear. V lost 4 bases and J lost 1, with 16 bases in between. CDR1 is SGHTA and CDR2 is FQGNSA in the germline V gene. CDR3 length: 16 residues. The CDR3: CASSSLIRSVQETQYF. Here the CDR3 DNA reads TGTGCCAGCAGCTCTCTCATCAGGTCGGTCCAAGAGACCCAGTACTTC.

This clonotype was counted many times. The chain combines TRBV5-1 with TRBJ2-7; 10 nucleotides line up with TRBD1. CDR3 length: 14 amino acids. V lost 3 bases, J lost 6 bases, and 6 bases stayed unmatched. CDR1 and CDR2 from the germline V gene are SGHRS and YFSETQ. The CDR3 DNA follows: TGCGCCAGCAGCTCTGGGGGACAGGGGACCGAGCAGTACTTC. Translation: CASSSGGQGTEQYF.

Many counts were recorded for this clonotype. This rearrangement joins TRBV6-2 or TRBV6-3 to TRBJ1-3; D is unclear. CDR1 MNHEY and CDR2 SVGEGT come from the germline V gene. This CDR3 has 14 residues. Trimming removed 6 bases from V and 4 bases from J, with 13 bases in between. CDR3 sequence reads: CASSDHTTGNTIYF. In DNA form, the CDR3 reads TGTGCCAGCAGCGACCACACGACAGGAAACACCATATATTTT.

At least ten counts were recorded for this clonotype. The chain links TRBV5-1 to TRBJ1-1, with a possible D match to TRBD1 (5 bases). Trimming stripped 4 bases from V and 5 bases from J, with 12 bases between. The germline V gene has CDR1 SGHRS and CDR2 YFSETQ. There are 13 residues in the CDR3. DNA for the CDR3: TGCGCCAGCAGCCCGACAGCCAGAACTGAAGCTTTCTTT. Residues: CASSPTARTEAFF.

This clonotype was picked up many times. The chain is built from TRBV9 and TRBJ2-5; 7 bases are shared with TRBD1. CDR1 and CDR2 (germline): SGDLS, YYNGEE. With 3 bases clipped from V and 1 base from J, the junction kept 6 bases outside the gene matches. The CDR3 runs 15 residues. The CDR3 DNA reads as TGTGCCAGCAGCGAAAGACAGGGCGCCCAAGAGACCCAGTACTTC. This codes for CASSERQGAQETQYF.

This clonotype has at least ten counts. V is TRBV27 and J is TRBJ2-7; D not resolved. Germline V lookup: CDR1 MNHEY, CDR2 SMNVEV (reference sequence). The V and J ends lost 3 bases and 0 bases respectively, with 9 bases between them. The CDR3 runs to 14 residues. The CDR3 is CASSFQASSYEQYF. CDR3 coding DNA: TGTGCCAGCAGTTTCCAGGCTAGCTCCTACGAGCAGTACTTC.

In its sample, this clonotype was seen many times. The rearrangement uses TRBV2 and TRBJ2-7, with 8 bases matching TRBD1. The germline gives CDR1 SNHLY, CDR2 FYNNEI. V was pared by 5 bases and J by 5 bases, with 5 bases of the junction left unmatched. The CDR3 has 13 amino acids. The CDR3 DNA is TGTGCCAGCAGTTTGGACAGGGCGAACGAGCAGTACTTC. As protein: CASSLDRANEQYF.

At least ten counts were recorded for this clonotype. The V and J genes are TRBV12-3 or TRBV12-4 and TRBJ1-6; weak D call: TRBD1 (6 bases). Trimming took 6 bases from V and 8 from J, leaving 17 bases between them. CDR3 length: 15 amino acids. CDR3 in amino acids: CASRGLRGAHSPLHF. CDR3 DNA: TGTGCCAGCAGGGGTCTGCGGGGGGCACATTCACCCCTCCACTTT.

This clonotype was detected ten times or more. CDR3 bases: TGTGCCAGCAGCTTATATGTCTCTCCCCTGGAAGGCTACACCTTC. Its protein is CASSLYVSPLEGYTF. The chain is built from TRBV7-2 and TRBJ1-2; D not resolved. Trimming pared 2 bases from V and 8 bases from J, leaving 18 bases between. This CDR3 comprises 15 residues. Germline V gene data show CDR1 as SGHTA and CDR2 as FQGNSA.

This clonotype was counted ten times or more. The J gene is TRBJ2-1, the V gene TRBV20-1; D uncertain. V was pared by 0 bases and J by 6 bases, with 6 bases between. The germline gives CDR1 DFQATT, CDR2 SNEGSKA (reference sequence). This CDR3 has 12 residues. DNA of the CDR3: TGCAGTGCTAGAGATCTTCCCAATGAGCAGTTCTTC. Protein: CSARDLPNEQFF.

This clonotype showed up just a few times. The chain uses TRBV11-2 and TRBJ1-2; D is undetermined. Germline V lookup: CDR1 SGHAT, CDR2 FQNNGV. CDR3 length: 14 residues. Trimming shortened V by 2 bases and J by 8 bases, and 15 bases separated the two germline ends. The CDR3 DNA sequence: TGTGCCAGCAGCTTAACGGGTAGAGGGATCGGCTACACCTTC. Translating it yields CASSLTGRGIGYTF.

J is TRBJ2-2 and V is TRBV27; D could derive from TRBD1 or TRBD2 (6 bases each). The CDR3 covers 18 residues. The germline V gene encodes CDR1 MNHEY and CDR2 SMNVEV (reference sequence). V shed 1 base and J shed 1 base, with 16 bases lying between them. The CDR3 here is CASSLFFWGAWNTGELFF. The CDR3 region has the DNA TGTGCCAGCAGTTTATTCTTTTGGGGGGCCTGGAACACCGGGGAGCTGTTTTTT.

This clonotype was found many times. The chain uses TRBV5-1 and TRBJ2-7, with TRBD1 matching 9 bases. V gave up 2 bases and J gave up 7 bases; unmatched junction bases: 10. Germline values: CDR1 SGHRS, CDR2 YFSETQ. The CDR3 runs 15 residues. The chain's CDR3 is CASSFSQGAPREQYF. The CDR3 bases are TGCGCCAGCAGCTTCTCACAGGGGGCTCCGCGGGAGCAGTACTTC.

This clonotype was seen at least ten times. The V and J genes are TRBV7-2 and TRBJ2-2, with D perhaps TRBD1 (5 bases). V lost 3 bases to trimming and J lost 7 bases, with 9 bases between them. CDR1 and CDR2 (germline): SGHTA, FQGNSA. This CDR3 comprises 13 residues. The CDR3 bases are TGTGCCAGCAGCTTCGGGCAGGGCGGGGAGCTGTTTTTT. Its protein product is CASSFGQGGELFF.

This chain connects TRBV28 to TRBJ1-6; TRBD1 is a possible D gene (5 bases). The ends were cut back, 7 bases at V and 7 bases at J, with 11 bases in the middle. Germline V gene data show CDR1 as MDHEN and CDR2 as SYDVKM. This CDR3 is 13 amino acids long. The CDR3 sequence is CASTLGRNSPLHF. CDR3 coding DNA: TGTGCCAGCACCTTGGGACGGAATTCACCCCTCCACTTT.

The sample holds a few counts of this clonotype. The chain uses TRBV14 and TRBJ2-1; 8 bases match TRBD1. The CDR3 totals 17 residues. Germline CDR1 and CDR2: SGHDN and FVKESK. V dropped 1 base and J dropped 7; count of bases not matched to a gene: 12. CDR3 DNA sequence: TGTGCCAGCAGCCAAGGGTGGCCAGGGGGCTTATGGAATGAGCAGTTCTTC. Protein sequence: CASSQGWPGGLWNEQFF.

This clonotype was observed at least ten times. This chain links TRBV2 with TRBJ1-3, with D unclear. The CDR3 consists of 13 residues. Germline V gene lookup returns CDR1 SNHLY and CDR2 FYNNEI. The V end lost 6 bases, the J end lost 0 bases, and 6 bases lay between the germline ends. For the CDR3, the DNA is TGTGCCAGCAGAGCCTACTCTGGAAACACCATATATTTT. Encoded protein: CASRAYSGNTIYF.

This clonotype showed up just a few times. The J gene is TRBJ1-1, the V gene TRBV20-1; no clear D. Between the trimmed V and J ends, which lost 5 bases and 1 base, there was a span of 11 bases. Germline CDR1 and CDR2: DFQATT and SNEGSKA (reference sequence). This CDR3 is built from 13 residues. The CDR3 DNA is TGCAGTGCTTCACAAACGAGGAACACTGAAGCTTTCTTT. Its translation: CSASQTRNTEAFF.

This clonotype was seen many times. This chain uses TRBV5-1 with TRBJ2-3; TRBD1 aligns across 7 bases. V was clipped by 4 bases and J by 1 base; unmatched bases: 9. Per the germline V gene, CDR1 is SGHRS and CDR2 is YFSETQ. The CDR3 is 16 residues long. The CDR3 nucleotides are TGCGCCAGCAGCGAACAGGGGCGATACGGCACAGATACGCAGTATTTT. This codes for CASSEQGRYGTDTQYF.

The sample holds many counts of this clonotype. V and J are TRBV7-2 and TRBJ2-7; D not resolved. Looked up from germline, CDR1 is SGHTA and CDR2 is FQGNSA. Deletions cut 2 bases from V and 3 bases from J, with 8 bases between. This CDR3 has 13 residues. The CDR3 here is CASSLSPFYEQYF. CDR3 DNA sequence: TGTGCCAGCAGCTTAAGCCCCTTCTACGAGCAGTACTTC. The whole variable domain, filled in from reference TRBV7-2 and TRBJ2-7, reads GAGVSQSPSNKVTEKGKDVELRCDPISGHTALYWYRQSLGQGLEFLIYFQGNSAPDKSGLPSDRFSAERTGGSVSTLTIQRTQQEDSAVYLCASSLSPFYEQYFGPGTRLTVT.

There are many counts of this clonotype. V and J are TRBV29-1 and TRBJ1-3; D uncertain. Germline loops: CDR1 SQVTM, CDR2 ANQGSEA. There are 13 residues in the CDR3. V lost 1 base and J lost 8, with 12 bases in between. The CDR3 sequence is CSVEGPGPDTIYF. CDR3 DNA: TGCAGCGTTGAAGGACCGGGCCCAGACACCATATATTTT.

Ten or more counts support this clonotype. The V gene is TRBV18, the J gene TRBJ1-2; D perhaps matches TRBD1 (6 bases). Trimming pared 3 bases from V and 0 bases from J, leaving 11 bases between. This CDR3 is 15 amino acids long. Germline V gives CDR1 KGHSH, CDR2 LQKENI. The DNA of the CDR3 is TGTGCCAGCTCACCCGGAAGGGGGTCTAACTATGGCTACACCTTC. This sequence encodes CASSPGRGSNYGYTF.